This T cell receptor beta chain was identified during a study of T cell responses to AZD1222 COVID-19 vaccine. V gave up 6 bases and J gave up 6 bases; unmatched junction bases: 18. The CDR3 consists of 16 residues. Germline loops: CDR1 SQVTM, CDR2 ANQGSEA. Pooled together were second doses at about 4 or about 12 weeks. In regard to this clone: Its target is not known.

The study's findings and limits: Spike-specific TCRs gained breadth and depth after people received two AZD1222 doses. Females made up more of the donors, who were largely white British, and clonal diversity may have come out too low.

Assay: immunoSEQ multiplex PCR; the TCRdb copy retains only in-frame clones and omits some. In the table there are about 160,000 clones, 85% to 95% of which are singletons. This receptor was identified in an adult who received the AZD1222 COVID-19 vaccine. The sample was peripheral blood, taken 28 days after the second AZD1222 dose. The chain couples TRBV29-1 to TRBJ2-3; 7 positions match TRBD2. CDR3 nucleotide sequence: TGCAGCGTCCTTATAACGCAGACTAGCAAGTGGGATACGCAGTATTTT. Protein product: CSVLITQTSKWDTQYF.